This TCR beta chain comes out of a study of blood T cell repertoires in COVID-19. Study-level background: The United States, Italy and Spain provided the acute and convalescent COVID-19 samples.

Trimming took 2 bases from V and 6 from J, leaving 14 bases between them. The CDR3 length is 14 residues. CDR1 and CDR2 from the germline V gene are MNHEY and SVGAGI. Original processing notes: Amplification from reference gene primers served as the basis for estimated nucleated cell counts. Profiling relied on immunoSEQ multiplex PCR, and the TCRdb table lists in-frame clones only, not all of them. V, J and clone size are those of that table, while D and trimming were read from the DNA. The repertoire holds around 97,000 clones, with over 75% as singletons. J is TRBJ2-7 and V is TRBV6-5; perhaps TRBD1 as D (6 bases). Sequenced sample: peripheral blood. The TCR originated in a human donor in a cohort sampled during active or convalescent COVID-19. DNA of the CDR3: TGTGCCAGCAGTTACACTGGACAGACGACCGAGCAGTACTTC. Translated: CASSYTGQTTEQYF.